This T cell receptor beta chain was profiled in a study of blood T cell repertoires in COVID-19. This CDR3 has 13 amino acids. From germline, CDR1 is WNHNN and CDR2 SYGVQD (reference sequence). V was shortened by 5 bases and J by 7 bases, with 11 bases between the two germline ends. Individuals aged roughly 18 to 100 years were recruited from fewer than 30 US areas. Which cohort a participant joined came from the clinical history participants gave. The repertoire was sequenced with immunoSEQ multiplex PCR; TCRdb's copy has only in-frame clones and lacks some. The table includes more than 250,000 clones, roughly 85% detected once.

This TCR came from a man aged 35-49 years who had been exposed to COVID-19. V usage is TRBV10-1 and J usage is TRBJ1-4; D perhaps matches TRBD1 (5 bases). Sequenced material: PBMCs or T cells enriched from blood (not recorded which). The CDR3 region has the DNA TGCGCCAGCAGTTCGGGGACTGGTGAAAAACTGTTTTTT. It encodes CASSSGTGEKLFF.